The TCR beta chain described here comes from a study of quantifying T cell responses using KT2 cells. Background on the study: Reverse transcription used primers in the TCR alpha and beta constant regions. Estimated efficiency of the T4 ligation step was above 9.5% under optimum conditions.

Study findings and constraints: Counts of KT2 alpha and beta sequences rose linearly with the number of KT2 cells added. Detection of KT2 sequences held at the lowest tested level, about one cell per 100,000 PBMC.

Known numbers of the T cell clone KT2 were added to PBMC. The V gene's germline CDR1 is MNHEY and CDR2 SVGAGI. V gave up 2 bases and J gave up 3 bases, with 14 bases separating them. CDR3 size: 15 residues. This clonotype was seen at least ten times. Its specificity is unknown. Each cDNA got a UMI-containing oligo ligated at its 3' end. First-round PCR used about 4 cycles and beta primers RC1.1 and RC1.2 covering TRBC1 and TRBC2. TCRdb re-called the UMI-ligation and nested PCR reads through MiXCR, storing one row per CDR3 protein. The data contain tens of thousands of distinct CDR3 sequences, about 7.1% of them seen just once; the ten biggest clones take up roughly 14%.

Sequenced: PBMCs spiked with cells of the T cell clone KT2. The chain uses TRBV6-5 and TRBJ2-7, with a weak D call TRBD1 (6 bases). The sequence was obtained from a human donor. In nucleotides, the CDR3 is TGTGCCAGCAGTTACGGGCCTACAGGGAACTACGAGCAGTACTTC. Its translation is CASSYGPTGNYEQYF.